The text below deals with one T cell receptor beta chain. Germline trimming cut 6 bases from V and 0 bases from J; bases unmatched to any gene: 5. This CDR3 has 14 residues. Per germline, CDR1 MNHNS and CDR2 SASEGT. Generated by immunoSEQ multiplex PCR, the TCRdb table keeps only in-frame clones and is missing some. This sample has 45,000 to 60,000 clones, with about 78% found just once. The sample is drawn from a study of memory CD4+ T cells and cytomegalovirus serostatus. Single viable CD3+CD4+CD8-CD45RO+ cells were sorted as the memory CD4+ T cells. The sequenced sample consisted of memory CD4+ T cells from blood. The origin of this receptor is an adult in good health and CMV-seronegative. This chain uses TRBV6-1 with TRBJ2-7, with TRBD2 identical over 7 bases. DNA of the CDR3: TGTGCCAGCAGGCCAGGGACTATCTCCTACGAGCAGTACTTC. Amino acid sequence: CASRPGTISYEQYF.